What follows are 28 T cell receptor beta chains derived from one specimen sequenced in a study of tumor and adjacent non-tumor tissue in lung cancer (dated by TCRdb to 2016 to 2018). Libraries were made using multiplex PCR. The reads were generated on an Illumina HiSeq 2500. TCRbeta libraries were built by three rounds of nested PCR using primers (Table S4), following protocols modified from ARM-PCR. TCRdb handled the public reads itself, with Q25 trimming in fastp and clone calling in MiXCR, and kept productive beta chains. Each CDR3 protein appears once, grouped with its most common genes and DNA. This sample has tens of thousands of distinct CDR3 sequences in its table, and approximately 82% of those were observed once. Around 38% of the sample lies in the top ten. RNA was extracted from bulk unsorted tissue and checked for quality with a NanoDrop ND-1000 and an Agilent 2100. Distant non-tumor tissue taken more than 3 cm from the tumor edge was used as the normal lung sample.

Specimen: distant non-tumor lung tissue. The receptors were gathered from an older man with non-small cell lung cancer.

In its sample, this clonotype was seen many times. The CDR3 is CSAPDVRETQYF. DNA of the CDR3: TGCAGCGCCCCTGACGTACGAGAGACCCAGTACTTC. The V call is TRBV29-1, the J call TRBJ2-5, with D hard to call. The germline V gene encodes CDR1 SQVTM and CDR2 ANQGSEA. The length of the CDR3 is 12 residues. V shed 7 bases and J shed 4 bases, with 13 bases lying between them.

On this clonotype itself: Compared with germline, one end of the junction differs, possibly owing to a read error. This rearrangement joins TRBV5-4 to TRBJ1-1; D gene ambiguous. From germline, CDR1 is SGHNT and CDR2 YYREEE (reference sequence). The CDR3 extends over 13 amino acids. CDR3 sequence: CPSSGSMNIEAFF. The CDR3 bases are TGTCCCAGCAGCGGCAGTATGAACATTGAAGCTTTCTTT.

This clonotype was found once. The chain joins TRBV5-6 to TRBJ2-5; 8 positions agree with TRBD1. Per germline, CDR1 SGHDT and CDR2 YYEEEE. V shed 8 bases, J shed 11 bases, and the junction held 17 bases outside the gene matches. The CDR3 spans 14 residues. The CDR3 sequence is CARSLTGVQEKQYF. CDR3 in DNA: TGTGCCAGAAGTTTGACAGGGGTTCAAGAGAAACAGTACTTC.

Notes on this clonotype: An end of the junction differs from the germline gene, which may be a read error. CDR3 protein: CAVSVEKSHGYTF. CDR3 nucleotides: TGTGCCGTCAGTGTTGAGAAAAGCCACGGCTACACCTTC. V usage is TRBV10-3 and J usage is TRBJ1-2; D not resolved. Per germline, CDR1 ENHRY and CDR2 SYGVKD. This CDR3 has 13 residues.

This clonotype was seen ten or more times. The V gene is TRBV20-1, the J gene TRBJ2-1; D is perhaps TRBD1 or TRBD2 (5 bases each). With 4 bases removed from V and 7 bases from J, the gap between germline ends came to 23 bases. The CDR3 spans 16 residues. The germline V gene has CDR1 DFQATT and CDR2 SNEGSKA (reference sequence). The CDR3 DNA follows: TGCAGTGCTACTGGGTCCGGGACCACCCGATTAAATGAGCAGTTCTTC. It yields the protein CSATGSGTTRLNEQFF.

About this clonotype itself: Compared with germline, one end of the junction differs, possibly owing to a read error. The J gene is TRBJ2-7, the V gene TRBV11-2; 8 nucleotides line up with TRBD1. CDR1 and CDR2 (germline): SGHAT, FQNNGV. CDR3 length: 15 residues. CDR3 coding DNA: TGTGCCAGCAGCATAGATCAGGGGGCCCCCTACGAGCTGTTCTTC. Translation gives CASSIDQGAPYELFF.

The chain combines TRBV7-8 with TRBJ2-1; no reliable D call. The CDR3 runs to 13 residues. The germline V gene encodes CDR1 SGHVS and CDR2 FQNEAQ. V was cut by 9 bases and J by 8 bases, with 17 bases left in between. This CDR3 reads CASRRGKSDEQFF. CDR3 DNA sequence: TGTGCCAGTAGACGAGGCAAGTCTGATGAGCAGTTCTTC.

V gene TRBV13 combines with J gene TRBJ2-3; 10 positions match TRBD2. Germline V gives CDR1 PRHDT, CDR2 FYEKMQ (reference sequence). This CDR3 has 15 residues. The J segment lost 1 base and the V segment lost 5 bases, leaving 3 bases of the junction unmatched. CDR3 region: CASSRGTSGTDTQYF. CDR3 in DNA: TGTGCCAGCAGCCGTGGGACTAGCGGCACAGATACGCAGTATTTT.

As regards this clonotype: The germline gene is not matched at one end of the junction; a read error may be the cause. The gene calls are TRBV11-2 and TRBJ2-1, with 10 bases lining up with TRBD1. Germline CDR1 and CDR2: SGHAT and FQNNGV. The CDR3 totals 16 residues. In nucleotides, the CDR3 is TGTGCCAGGAGCTCGGTCGGGACAGGGGATATCAATGAGCAGTTTTTC. Amino acids: CARSSVGTGDINEQFF.

Turning to this clonotype: One end of the junction fails to match germline, which may point to a read error. The chain couples TRBV4-1 to TRBJ1-1; 8 nucleotides align to TRBD1. Germline lookup yields CDR1 MGHRA and CDR2 YSYEKL. This CDR3 is 16 amino acids long. For the CDR3, the DNA is TGCGTCAGCAACCAAATCTTAGACAGGGGAAACACTGAAGCTTTCTTT. Protein sequence: CVSNQILDRGNTEAFF.

CDR3: CASRPHSGRVGPRVEDTQYF. The CDR3 bases are TGTGCCAGCAGACCCCATAGCGGGAGGGTCGGACCCCGAGTGGAAGATACGCAGTATTTT. The chain joins TRBV6-2 or TRBV6-3 to TRBJ2-3, with TRBD2 matching over 11 bases. Germline-derived CDR1 and CDR2 are MNHEY and SVGEGT. V shed 6 bases, J shed 5 bases, and the junction held 22 bases outside the gene matches. This CDR3 has 20 residues.

As concerns this clonotype: The CDR3 does not end in the conserved phenylalanine or tryptophan, so this is likely a read error. This chain connects TRBV5-6 to TRBJ1-2; possibly TRBD1 for D (5 bases). This CDR3 spans 15 amino acids. Germline assignment: CDR1 SGHDT and CDR2 YYEEEE. Trimming cost V 6 bases and J 0 bases, with 15 bases left between them. CDR3 coding DNA: TGTGCCAGCAACAGAATCGACAGAACTAACTATGGCTACACCTTA. This translates into CASNRIDRTNYGYTL.

This chain joins TRBV29-1 and TRBJ2-1; D gene unclear. V lost 3 bases to trimming and J lost 15 bases, with 15 bases between them. This CDR3 has 11 residues. Germline V CDR1 and CDR2: SQVTM, ANQGSEA. CDR3 DNA: TGCAGCGTTGAGCAATTGAGTAATTGGTTCTTC. It encodes CSVEQLSNWFF.

For this clonotype: As the CDR3 is not closed by the conserved phenylalanine or tryptophan, this likely results from a read error. The limits of the CDR3 on the DNA are not certain, so only TCRdb's listed CDR3 is given. The rearrangement uses TRBV29-1 and TRBJ2-2; the table names TRBD2, a call not compared with the DNA. The CDR3 is 13 amino acids long, termini counted. CDR1 and CDR2 (germline): SQVTM, ANQGSEA. Here the CDR3 reads CSAGTSIGGELLL.

The J gene is TRBJ1-2, the V gene TRBV4-2; 7 nucleotides match TRBD1. Germline CDR1 and CDR2: LGHNA and YNFKEQ. V shed 4 bases, J shed 11 bases, and the junction held 19 bases outside the gene matches. This CDR3 is built from 16 residues. In nucleotides, the CDR3 is TGTGCCAGCAGCCCTAACGGGACAGATATCCTCTATGCATACACCTTC. Translating gives CASSPNGTDILYAYTF.

This clonotype showed up just a few times. It may be a read error: a sequence one base away is much more abundant. The gene calls are TRBV28 and TRBJ1-2; unclear D gene. This CDR3 is built from 14 residues. V was trimmed by 8 bases and J by 10 bases, leaving 23 bases between them. Germline CDR1 reads MDHEN; CDR2 reads SYDVKM. Written as DNA, the CDR3 is TGTGCCAGCCACGATTCAGGCACACGCAATGACTACACCTTC. It is translated as CASHDSGTRNDYTF.

Note on this clonotype: At one of its ends the junction is not consistent with the germline gene, which may arise from a read error. The chain couples TRBV6-5 to TRBJ2-2; tentatively, D is TRBD1 (7 bases). This CDR3 contains 14 residues. The germline V gene encodes CDR1 MNHEY and CDR2 SVGAGI. CDR3 amino acids: CASSRGRTHGELFF. The DNA for the CDR3 is TGTGCCAGCAGCAGGGGGAGGACCCACGGGGAACTGTTTTTT.

Points on this clonotype: This may be a read error: a much more frequent sequence differs by one nucleotide. The chain uses TRBV28 and TRBJ1-5; D gene uncertain. With 8 bases removed from V and 3 bases from J, the gap between germline ends came to 11 bases. The CDR3 runs to 13 residues. Germline V gives CDR1 MDHEN, CDR2 SYDVKM. CDR3: CASCLTVNQPQHF. CDR3 bases: TGTGCCAGCTGTCTTACAGTCAATCAGCCCCAGCATTTT.

For this clonotype: A read error may account for a junction end that differs from germline. The chain has TRBV14 and TRBJ2-7, with D perhaps assigned TRBD1 or TRBD2 (5 bases each). The CDR3 spans 14 residues. The germline V gene has CDR1 SGHDN and CDR2 FVKESK. This CDR3 is CASSQRTQGLEHYF. CDR3 nucleotide sequence: TGTGCCAGCAGCCAACGGACTCAGGGTCTCGAGCACTACTTC.

Note on this clonotype: A junction end diverges from the germline sequence, so it may reflect a read error. The genes are TRBV10-3 and TRBJ1-2, with TRBD1 as a possible D gene (6 bases). Germline V gene sequence: CDR1 ENHRY, CDR2 SYGVKD. The CDR3 runs to 15 residues. The CDR3 sequence: CAITKELDSLYDYTF. The CDR3 region has the DNA TGTGCCATCACTAAGGAACTGGACAGCCTATATGACTACACCTTC.

In regard to this clonotype: The CDR3 does not end in the conserved phenylalanine or tryptophan, so this is likely a read error. This rearrangement joins TRBV4-3 to TRBJ2-7; no clear D. Trimming stripped 1 base from V and 3 bases from J, with 10 bases between. Germline-derived CDR1 and CDR2 are LGHNA and YSLEER. This CDR3 is built from 14 residues. The CDR3 DNA reads TGCGCCAGCAGCCAAGGGCAGACCTTCTACGAGCAGTACTCC. It encodes CASSQGQTFYEQYS.

In the case of this clonotype: This may be a read error: a much more frequent sequence differs by one nucleotide. The CDR3 bases are TGCGGTGCACCCGGGCCGTCTAGCACAGATACGCAGTATTTT. Protein product: CGAPGPSSTDTQYF. The chain uses TRBV20-1 and TRBJ2-3; the D is unclear. Germline V lookup: CDR1 DFQATT, CDR2 SNEGSKA (reference sequence). The length of the CDR3 is 14 residues.

On this clonotype itself: One junction end does not reproduce the germline sequence, and a read error may be involved. The chain employs TRBV28 and TRBJ2-7, with a possible D match to TRBD2 (6 bases). Germline V lookup: CDR1 MDHEN, CDR2 SYDVKM. The CDR3 sequence is 14 residues long. The CDR3 region has the DNA TGTGCAAGCAGTCCCAGGACGGGGGTCTACGAGCAGTACTTC. Protein sequence: CASSPRTGVYEQYF.

The chain combines TRBV11-2 with TRBJ1-5; D gene unclear. V lost 0 bases, J lost 10 bases, and 13 bases lay in between. Germline CDR1 and CDR2: SGHAT and FQNNGV. The CDR3 sequence is 14 residues long. The CDR3 bases are TGTGCCAGCAGCTTAGACGAGGAGTGGCACCCCCAGCATTTT. This gives the protein CASSLDEEWHPQHF.

This clonotype was seen only once. The chain has TRBV5-1 and TRBJ2-1; D ambiguous. Germline-derived CDR1 and CDR2 are SGHRS and YFSETQ. The CDR3 has 13 residues. The V end was cut by 0 bases, the J end by 6 bases, with 7 bases between. CDR3 DNA: TGCGCCAGCAGCTTGGTGGTCGGCAATGAGCAGTTCTTC. Protein product: CASSLVVGNEQFF.

This chain links TRBV6-2 or TRBV6-3 with TRBJ1-1; D gene uncertain. Looked up from germline, CDR1 is MNHEY and CDR2 is SVGEGT. This CDR3 spans 14 amino acids. With 7 bases removed from V and 7 bases from J, the gap between germline ends came to 19 bases. The CDR3 region has the DNA TGTGCCAGCAACACCCCCCCCACGGGCATTGAAGCTTTCTTT. It codes for CASNTPPTGIEAFF.

This clonotype was seen once. The junction differs from germline at one of its ends, possibly a read error. The chain has TRBV6-5 and TRBJ1-1; D is ambiguous. Looked up from germline, CDR1 is MNHEY and CDR2 is SVGAGI. This CDR3 is 11 amino acids long. The DNA of the CDR3 is TGTGTCGTAACAGTGAACACTGAAGTTTTCTTT. This encodes CVVTVNTEVFF.

Regarding this clonotype: Compared with germline, one end of the junction differs, possibly owing to a read error. The V call is TRBV6-1, the J call TRBJ2-5, with a weak D call TRBD1 (7 bases). CDR1 and CDR2 from the germline V gene are MNHNS and SASEGT. This CDR3 has 13 amino acids. DNA for the CDR3: TGTGTCAGCAATGAGACAGGGAGGGAGACCCAGTACTTC. It translates to CVSNETGRETQYF.